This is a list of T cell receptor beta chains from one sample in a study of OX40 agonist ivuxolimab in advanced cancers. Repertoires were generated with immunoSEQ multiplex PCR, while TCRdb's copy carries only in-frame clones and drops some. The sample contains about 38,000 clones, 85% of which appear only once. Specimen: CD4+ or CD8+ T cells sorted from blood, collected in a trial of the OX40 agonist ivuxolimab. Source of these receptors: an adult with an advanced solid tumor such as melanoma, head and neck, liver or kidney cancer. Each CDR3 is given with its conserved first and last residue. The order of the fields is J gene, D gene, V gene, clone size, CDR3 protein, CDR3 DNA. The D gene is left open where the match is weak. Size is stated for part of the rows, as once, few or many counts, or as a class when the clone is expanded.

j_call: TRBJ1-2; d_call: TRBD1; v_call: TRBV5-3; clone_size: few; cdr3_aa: CARKNGDRGNRELGFNYGYTF; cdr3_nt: TGTGCCAGAAAGAATGGGGACAGGGGGAATAGAGAGTTGGGATTCAACTATGGCTACACCTTC
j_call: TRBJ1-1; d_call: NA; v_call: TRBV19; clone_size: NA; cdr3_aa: CASNDRKTEAFF; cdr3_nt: TGTGCCAGTAATGACAGAAAGACTGAAGCTTTCTTT
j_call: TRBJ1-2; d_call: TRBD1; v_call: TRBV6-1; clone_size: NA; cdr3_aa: CASREDRGQGYTF; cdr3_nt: TGTGCCAGCAGGGAGGACAGGGGCCAAGGCTACACCTTC
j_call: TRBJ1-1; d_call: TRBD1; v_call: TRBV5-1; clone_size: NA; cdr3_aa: CASSYGTGAGTEAFF; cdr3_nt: TGCGCCAGCAGCTACGGGACAGGGGCAGGTACTGAAGCTTTCTTT
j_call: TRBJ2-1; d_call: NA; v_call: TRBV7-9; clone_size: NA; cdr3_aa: CASSLALTGSYNEQFF; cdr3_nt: TGTGCCAGCAGCTTAGCTCTAACCGGCTCCTACAATGAGCAGTTCTTC
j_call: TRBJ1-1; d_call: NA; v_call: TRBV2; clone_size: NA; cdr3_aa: CASSESEAFF; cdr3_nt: TGTGCCAGCAGTGAAAGTGAAGCTTTCTTT
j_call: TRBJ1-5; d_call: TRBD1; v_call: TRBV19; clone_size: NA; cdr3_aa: CASSADRNNQPQHF; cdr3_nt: TGTGCCAGTAGTGCGGACAGGAACAATCAGCCCCAGCATTTT
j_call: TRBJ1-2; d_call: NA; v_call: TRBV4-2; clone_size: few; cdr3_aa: CASSQEGQMGGYTF; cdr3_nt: TGTGCCAGCAGCCAAGAAGGGCAGATGGGAGGCTACACCTTC
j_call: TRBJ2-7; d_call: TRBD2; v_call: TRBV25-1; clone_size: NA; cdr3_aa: CASSEGGGEQYF; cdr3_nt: TGTGCCAGCAGTGAAGGCGGGGGGGAGCAGTACTTC
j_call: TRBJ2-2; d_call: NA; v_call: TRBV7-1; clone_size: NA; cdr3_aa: CASSANDWGGTGELFF; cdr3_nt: TGTGCCAGCAGCGCCAACGATTGGGGAGGCACCGGGGAGCTGTTTTTT
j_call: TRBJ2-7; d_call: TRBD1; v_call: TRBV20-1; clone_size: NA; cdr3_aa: CSSYRGYGQYF; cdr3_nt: TGCAGTTCCTACAGGGGATACGGGCAGTACTTC
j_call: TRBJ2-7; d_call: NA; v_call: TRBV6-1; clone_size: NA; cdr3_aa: CATQESGYEQYF; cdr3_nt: TGTGCCACACAGGAGAGTGGGTACGAGCAGTACTTC
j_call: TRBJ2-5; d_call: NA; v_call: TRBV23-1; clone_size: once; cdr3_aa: CASSQGTGPGEATQYF; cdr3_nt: TGCGCCAGCAGCCAGGGCACAGGTCCGGGGGAGGCGACCCAGTACTTC
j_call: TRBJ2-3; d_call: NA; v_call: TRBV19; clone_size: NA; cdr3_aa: CASIGQGGDTQYF; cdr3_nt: TGTGCCAGTATAGGTCAGGGGGGAGATACGCAGTATTTT
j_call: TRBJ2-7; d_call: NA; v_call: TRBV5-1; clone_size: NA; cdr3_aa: CASSAAFSFSYEQYF; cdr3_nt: TGCGCCAGCAGCGCGGCGTTCAGTTTCTCCTACGAGCAGTACTTC
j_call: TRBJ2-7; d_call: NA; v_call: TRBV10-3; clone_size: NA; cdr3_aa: CAISESTRERDEQYF; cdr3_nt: TGTGCCATCAGTGAGTCGACCCGGGAGCGGGACGAGCAGTACTTC
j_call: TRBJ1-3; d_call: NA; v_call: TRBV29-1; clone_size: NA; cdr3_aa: CSVQMGGNTIYF; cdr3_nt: TGCAGCGTTCAAATGGGGGGAAACACCATATATTTT
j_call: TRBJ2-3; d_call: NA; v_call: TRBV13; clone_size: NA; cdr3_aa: CASSYGSPRVTDTQYF; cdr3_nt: TGTGCCAGCAGCTACGGGAGCCCCCGGGTGACAGATACGCAGTATTTT
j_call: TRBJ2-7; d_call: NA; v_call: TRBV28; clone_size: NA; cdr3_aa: CASTRTDYPGEQYF; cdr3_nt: TGTGCCAGCACTAGGACGGACTACCCGGGCGAGCAGTACTTC
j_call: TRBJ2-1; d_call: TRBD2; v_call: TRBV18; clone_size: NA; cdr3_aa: CASSPTHVAGESYNEQFF; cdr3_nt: TGTGCCAGCTCACCAACCCACGTAGCGGGAGAGTCCTACAATGAGCAGTTCTTC
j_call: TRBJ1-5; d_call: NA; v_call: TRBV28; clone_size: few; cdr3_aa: CASRTGANQPQHF; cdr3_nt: TGTGCCAGCAGAACAGGTGCCAATCAGCCCCAGCATTTT
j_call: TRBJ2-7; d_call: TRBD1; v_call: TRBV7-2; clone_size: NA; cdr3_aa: CASSSYRQGGYEQYF; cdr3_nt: TGTGCCAGCAGCTCATATCGACAGGGGGGTTACGAGCAGTACTTC
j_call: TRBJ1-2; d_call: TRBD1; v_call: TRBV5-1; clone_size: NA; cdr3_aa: CASSAGQGANYGYTF; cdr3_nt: TGCGCCAGCAGCGCCGGACAGGGGGCTAACTATGGCTACACCTTC
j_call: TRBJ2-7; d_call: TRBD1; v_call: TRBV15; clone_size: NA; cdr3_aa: CATSRDRGSYEQYF; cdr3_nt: TGTGCCACCAGCAGAGACAGGGGGAGCTACGAGCAGTACTTC
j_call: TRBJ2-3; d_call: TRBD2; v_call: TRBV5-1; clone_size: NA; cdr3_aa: CASSLSQRAGRTDTQYF; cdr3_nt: TGCGCCAGCAGCTTGAGTCAAAGAGCGGGAAGAACAGATACGCAGTATTTT
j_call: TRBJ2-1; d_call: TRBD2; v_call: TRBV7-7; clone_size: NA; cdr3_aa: CASSPGTNNEQFF; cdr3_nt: TGTGCCAGCAGCCCCGGGACTAACAATGAGCAGTTCTTC
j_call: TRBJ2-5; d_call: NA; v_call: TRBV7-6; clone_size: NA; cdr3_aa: CASSLDRLETQYF; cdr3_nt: TGTGCCAGCAGCTTGGACCGTCTGGAGACCCAGTACTTC
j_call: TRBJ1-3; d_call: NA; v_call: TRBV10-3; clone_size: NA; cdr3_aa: CAISAVLRSGNTIYF; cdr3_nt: TGTGCCATCAGCGCCGTTTTACGCTCTGGAAACACCATATATTTT
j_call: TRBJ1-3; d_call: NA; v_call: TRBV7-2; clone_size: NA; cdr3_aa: CATTDNSSGNTIYF; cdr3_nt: TGTGCCACCACGGACAACTCCTCTGGAAACACCATATATTTT
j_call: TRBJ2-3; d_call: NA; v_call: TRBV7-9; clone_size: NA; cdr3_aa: CASSSRWRAADTQYF; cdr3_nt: TGTGCCAGCAGCTCCCGGTGGAGGGCGGCAGATACGCAGTATTTT
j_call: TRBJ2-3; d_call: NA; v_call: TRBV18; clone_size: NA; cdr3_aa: CASSLRLESTDTQYF; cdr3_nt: TGTGCCAGCTCACTTAGACTGGAAAGCACAGATACGCAGTATTTT
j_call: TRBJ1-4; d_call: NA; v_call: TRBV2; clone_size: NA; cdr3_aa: CASSLLPTVRLEKLFF; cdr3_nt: TGTGCCAGCAGTCTACTGCCGACAGTCAGGCTGGAAAAACTGTTTTTT
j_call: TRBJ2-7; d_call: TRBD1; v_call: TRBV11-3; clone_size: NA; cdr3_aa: CASSTRTGGVIEQYF; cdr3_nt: TGTGCCAGCAGCACGCGGACAGGGGGGGTGATCGAGCAGTACTTC
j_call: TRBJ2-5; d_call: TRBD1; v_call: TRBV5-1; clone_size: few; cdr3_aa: CASSPSGTEETQYF; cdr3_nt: TGCGCCAGCAGCCCCTCTGGGACAGAAGAGACCCAGTACTTC
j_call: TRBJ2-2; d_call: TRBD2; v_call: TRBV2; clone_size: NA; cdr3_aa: CASRPGLGAGELFF; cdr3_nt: TGTGCCAGCAGGCCGGGACTAGGCGCCGGGGAGCTGTTTTTT
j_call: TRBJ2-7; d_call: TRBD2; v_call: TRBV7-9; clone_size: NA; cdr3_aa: CASSPSGGDYEQYF; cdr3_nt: TGTGCCAGCAGCCCTAGCGGGGGGGACTACGAGCAGTACTTC
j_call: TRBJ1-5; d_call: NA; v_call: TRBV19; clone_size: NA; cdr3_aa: CASSTPIQENQPQHF; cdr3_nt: TGTGCCAGTAGTACCCCAATTCAGGAAAATCAGCCCCAGCATTTT
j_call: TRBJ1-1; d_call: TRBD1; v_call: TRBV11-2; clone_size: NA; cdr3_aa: CASSKAGGLIEAFF; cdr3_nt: TGTGCCAGCAGCAAAGCAGGGGGTTTGATTGAAGCTTTCTTT
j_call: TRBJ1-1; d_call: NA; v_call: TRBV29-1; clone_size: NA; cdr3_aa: CSVQTRLSNTEAFF; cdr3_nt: TGCAGCGTCCAGACAAGGTTATCGAACACTGAAGCTTTCTTT
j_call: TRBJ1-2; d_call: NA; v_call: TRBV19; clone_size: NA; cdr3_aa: CASREFGGPHYGYTF; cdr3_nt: TGTGCCAGTAGAGAGTTCGGGGGGCCTCACTATGGCTACACCTTC
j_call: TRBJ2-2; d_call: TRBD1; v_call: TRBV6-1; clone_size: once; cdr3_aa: CASERTGDTGELFF; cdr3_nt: TGTGCCAGCGAAAGGACAGGGGACACCGGGGAGCTGTTTTTT
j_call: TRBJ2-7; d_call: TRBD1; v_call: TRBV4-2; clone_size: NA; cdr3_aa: CASSQVSGQSSYEQYF; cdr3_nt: TGTGCCAGCAGCCAAGTCTCGGGACAGAGCTCCTACGAGCAGTACTTC
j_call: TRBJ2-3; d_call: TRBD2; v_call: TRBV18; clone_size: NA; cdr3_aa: CASSPGLAGTSDTQYF; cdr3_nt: TGTGCCAGCTCACCCGGACTAGCGGGAACTTCAGATACGCAGTATTTT
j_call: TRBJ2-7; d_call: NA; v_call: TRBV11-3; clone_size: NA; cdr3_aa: CASSPRDPTLRQYF; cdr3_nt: TGTGCCAGCAGCCCCCGGGACCCGACGCTACGGCAGTACTTC
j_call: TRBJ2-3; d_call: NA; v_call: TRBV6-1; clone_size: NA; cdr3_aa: CASSDGAGSTDTQYF; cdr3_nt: TGTGCCAGCAGTGATGGGGCAGGTAGCACAGATACGCAGTATTTT
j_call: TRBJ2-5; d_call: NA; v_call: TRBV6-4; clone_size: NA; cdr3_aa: CASSDSAGQKETQYF; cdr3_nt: TGTGCCAGCAGTGACTCGGCAGGACAAAAAGAGACCCAGTACTTC
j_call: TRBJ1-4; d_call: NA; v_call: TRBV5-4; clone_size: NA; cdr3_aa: CASSLGGDNEKLFF; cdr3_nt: TGTGCCAGCAGCTTGGGAGGTGATAATGAAAAACTGTTTTTT
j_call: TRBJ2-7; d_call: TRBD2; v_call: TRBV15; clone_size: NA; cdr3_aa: CATSRVGRGGSSYEQYF; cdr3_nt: TGTGCCACCAGCAGAGTCGGGAGGGGGGGAAGCTCCTACGAGCAGTACTTC
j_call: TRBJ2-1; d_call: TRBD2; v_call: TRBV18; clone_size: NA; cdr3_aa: CASSRLAGGVNEQFF; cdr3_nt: TGTGCCAGCTCAAGACTAGCGGGAGGGGTCAATGAGCAGTTCTTC
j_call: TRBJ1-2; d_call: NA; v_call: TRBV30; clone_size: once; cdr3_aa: CAWKRGWDGYTF; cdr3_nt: TGTGCCTGGAAAAGGGGCTGGGATGGCTACACCTTC
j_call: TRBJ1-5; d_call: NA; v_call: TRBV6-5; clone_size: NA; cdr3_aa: CASSPKPQHF; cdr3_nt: TGTGCCAGCAGCCCCAAGCCCCAGCATTTT
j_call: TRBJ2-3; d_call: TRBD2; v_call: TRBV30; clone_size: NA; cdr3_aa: CASPGLAGGTDTQYF; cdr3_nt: TGTGCCTCTCCGGGACTAGCGGGAGGCACAGATACGCAGTATTTT
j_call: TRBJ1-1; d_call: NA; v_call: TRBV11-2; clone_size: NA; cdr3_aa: CASSLTQGRNTEAFF; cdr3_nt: TGTGCCAGCAGCTTAACACAGGGTCGGAACACTGAAGCTTTCTTT
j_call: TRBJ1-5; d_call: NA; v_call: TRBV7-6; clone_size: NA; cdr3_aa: CASSLGQSNQPQHF; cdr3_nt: TGTGCCAGCAGCCTAGGACAGAGCAATCAGCCCCAGCATTTT
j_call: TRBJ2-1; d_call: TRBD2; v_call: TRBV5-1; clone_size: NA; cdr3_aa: CASSSTSVNYNEQFF; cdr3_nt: TGCGCCAGCAGCTCTACTAGCGTAAACTACAATGAGCAGTTCTTC
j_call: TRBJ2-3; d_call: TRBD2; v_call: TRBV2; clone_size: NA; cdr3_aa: CASSLRGALADTQYF; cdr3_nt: TGTGCCAGCAGCTTGCGGGGGGCCCTGGCAGATACGCAGTATTTT
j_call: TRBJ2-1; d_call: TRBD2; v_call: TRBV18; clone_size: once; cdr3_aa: CASSPSSGRAGSRYSNEQFF; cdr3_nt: TGTGCCAGCTCACCCTCTAGCGGGAGGGCCGGTAGTAGGTACTCCAATGAGCAGTTCTTC
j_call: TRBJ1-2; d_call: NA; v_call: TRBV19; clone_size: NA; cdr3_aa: CASSIPGAYGYTF; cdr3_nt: TGTGCCAGTAGTATCCCAGGGGCCTATGGCTACACCTTC